This entry concerns a single TCR beta chain. Its specificity is not known. This table comes from immunoSEQ multiplex PCR, and its TCRdb copy is limited to in-frame clones, with some not included. This sample yields about 73,000 clones, of which around 89% are seen a single time; roughly 4% belongs to the top ten. These data originate in a study of graft-versus-host responses after intestinal transplantation. Study-level points and caveats: Within allografts, high graft-versus-host to host-versus-graft clonal ratios were seen among patients with graft-donor T cell macrochimerism.

Looked up from germline, CDR1 is SGHVS and CDR2 is FQNEAQ. The trim removed 5 bases at V and 3 bases at J, leaving 14 bases unmatched. The CDR3 runs to 17 residues. The input for sequencing was unstimulated CD8+ T cells sorted from spleen or lymph node cells, taken before transplant. The source of this sequence is a human donor who was the organ donor for an intestinal transplant. The chain joins TRBV7-8 to TRBJ2-7, with TRBD1 matching 9 bases. CDR3 in amino acids: CASSPAENRDRVYEQYV. The CDR3, as DNA: TGTGCCAGCAGCCCCGCTGAGAACCGGGACAGGGTCTACGAGCAGTACGTC.